This TCR beta chain was documented in a study of blood T cell repertoires in COVID-19 (dated by TCRdb to 2020 to 2022). Study-level background: Samples from collaborators originated in the United States, Italy and Spain and spanned both the acute and convalescent phases of COVID-19. The prospective study material was composed of cDNA or gDNA derived from T cells, B-cell-depleted T cells, or PBMCs. The dataset comprised deeply sampled blood TCRbeta repertoires from subjects exposed to, actively infected with, or recovered from COVID-19. The repertoires were released in a freely available public database intended as a resource for research on the immune response to SARS-CoV-2. Samples were obtained from the ongoing ImmuneRACE study (first 160 participants) and from 1,200 or so subjects provided by 6 global collaborators. A de-identified subject ID, COVID-19 status, age in years and sex were almost always included in the sample metadata. Where available, HLA class I and class II types were taken from metadata supplied by the sample provider and were not determined by assay-based typing.

Study-wide findings and limitations: How much clinical and demographic metadata was included differed by source and by participant, and the metadata was provided uncurated.

The immunoSEQ Assay, a bias-controlled multiplex PCR, was used to amplify TCRbeta CDR3 regions from genomic DNA. For the original study's pipeline: Within the assay, amplification of reference gene primers was used to estimate how many nucleated cells each sample contained. Sequence reads were collapsed and filtered to measure the absolute abundance of every unique TCRbeta CDR3 rearrangement. For each sample, productive Simpson clonality was calculated by taking the square root of Simpson's diversity index across productive rearrangements. TCRdb mirrors the immuneACCESS table, restricted to in-frame sequences. Some clones are absent from its copies; in checked studies, under half trace to an unresolved V gene, and the reason for the others is unknown. The V and J calls and clone size are taken from that table; D and trimming were inferred from the DNA. This sample holds about 140,000 clones; about four fifths were observed only once. The ten largest account for around 1.5% of the sample.

The collaborating institutions used their own protocols to collect whole blood in K2EDTA tubes. For TCRbeta analysis, collaborator samples were shipped as frozen whole blood, as isolated PBMCs, or as DNA extracted from either sample type. Concerning this clone: Its antigen remains unidentified. No much larger clone is present one base from it, and per-base qualities are unavailable.

At the junction V is shortened by 0 bases and J by 6 bases, with 11 bases in between. From the cysteine through the phenylalanine, the CDR3 covers 15 amino acids. Just CDR3 DNA is preserved here, 45 bases in frame from base 1. Per the germline V gene, KGHSH is the CDR1 and LQKENI is the CDR2. The specimen sequenced was peripheral blood. Here the chain combines TRBV18 and TRBJ1-4; TRBD1 is a possible D gene, resting on 6 matching bases. This clonotype was sampled from a human donor in a cohort sampled during active COVID-19. The encoded CDR3 is CASSPPGGRDEKLFF. The nucleotides are TGTGCCAGCTCACCACCGGGGGGGCGCGATGAAAAACTGTTTTTT.